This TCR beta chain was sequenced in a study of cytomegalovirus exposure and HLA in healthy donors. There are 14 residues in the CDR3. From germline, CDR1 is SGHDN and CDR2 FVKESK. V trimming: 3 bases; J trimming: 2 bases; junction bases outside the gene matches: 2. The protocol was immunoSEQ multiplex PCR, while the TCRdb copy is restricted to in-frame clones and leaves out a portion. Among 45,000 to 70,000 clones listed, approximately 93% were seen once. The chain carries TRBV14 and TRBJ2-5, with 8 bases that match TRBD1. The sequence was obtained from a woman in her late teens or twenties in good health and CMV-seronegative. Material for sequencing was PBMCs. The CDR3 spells CASSHRTGQETQYF. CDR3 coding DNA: TGTGCCAGCAGCCACAGGACAGGGCAAGAGACCCAGTACTTC.